The entry below gives a single T cell receptor (beta chain) sequence along with its context. Antigen: not known. The data originate from a study of OX40 agonist ivuxolimab in advanced cancers. Across the whole study: The dose-escalation group included hepatocellular carcinoma, melanoma, renal cell carcinoma and head and neck cancer. Aged about 23 to 90 with a mean of around 60 years, they were 75% to 85% male. Allowance was made for prior anti-PD-1, anti-PD-L1 or anti-CTLA-4 therapy, and around 41% had some. Whole-study findings and limits: What antigens the expanded peripheral T cells recognized was never established.

Assay used: immunoSEQ multiplex PCR; TCRdb lists only in-frame clones, some missing. The sample lists 65,000 to 85,000 clones; 75% to 90% were seen once. The CDR3 is 13 amino acids. V lost 5 bases and J lost 5; bases outside the gene matches: 5. Germline lookup yields CDR1 SGHRS and CDR2 YFSETQ. This receptor was taken from an adult with an advanced solid tumor such as melanoma, head and neck, liver or kidney cancer. The chain has TRBV5-1 and TRBJ2-7; 9 nucleotides align to TRBD1. This material consisted of CD4+ or CD8+ T cells sorted from blood, taken in a trial of the OX40 agonist ivuxolimab. The CDR3 sequence: CASRTGGLDEQYF. CDR3 sequence (DNA): TGCGCCAGCAGAACAGGGGGCTTGGACGAGCAGTACTTC.